This entry describes one T cell receptor beta chain. Its antigen remains unidentified. The data are from a study of radiotherapy plus CTLA-4 blockade in lung cancer. Study-level information: Objective responses emerged in 15% to 20% of patients, and roughly 32% attained disease control. Overall study results and limits: Radiotherapy with ipilimumab was followed by blood expansion of tumor-derived clones. Early shifts in blood T cell clones, with interferon-beta, reportedly predicted response best.

The table came from immunoSEQ multiplex PCR; TCRdb's copy has only in-frame clones and leaves some out. This table holds tens of thousands of clones, 75% to 85% found once. The germline V gene encodes CDR1 SGDLS and CDR2 YYNGEE. The CDR3 is 15 residues long. Losses at the gene ends were 0 bases for V and 10 bases for J; bases not matched to a gene: 6. Ipilimumab-mediated CTLA-4 blockade plus focal radiation was given to patients having chemo-refractory metastatic non-small-cell lung cancer. The V gene is TRBV9, the J gene TRBJ1-6; 8 nucleotides line up with TRBD1. Sequencing was performed on peripheral blood, taken from a patient treated with radiotherapy plus ipilimumab. The sequence was collected from a human donor with non-small cell lung cancer who had a partial response to radiotherapy plus ipilimumab. Here the CDR3 DNA reads TGTGCCAGCAGCGTAGATGGACAGGGCGGATCACCCCTCCACTTT. Its protein is CASSVDGQGGSPLHF. Drawing the rest from reference TRBV9 and TRBJ1-6, the complete variable domain is DSGVTQTPKHLITATGQRVTLRCSPRSGDLSVYWYQQSLDQGLQFLIQYYNGEERAKGNILERFSAQQFPDLHSELNLSSLELGDSALYFCASSVDGQGGSPLHFGNGTRLTVT.